This entry describes one T cell receptor beta chain. Antigen unknown. The CDR3 extends over 15 amino acids. Germline CDR1 and CDR2: MDHEN and SYDVKM. The V and J ends lost 8 bases and 8 bases, in that order; junction bases with no gene match: 13. The data derive from a study of cytomegalovirus exposure and HLA in healthy donors. Findings and caveats of the study: Several top significant clusters appeared, in a later analysis, to be linked to common viral pathogens.

The PCR ran on 60 Vbeta and 13 Jbeta primers. The data were produced by immunoSEQ multiplex PCR, yet TCRdb's version contains in-frame clones alone and is incomplete. The data hold 150,000 to 200,000 clones, with approximately 80% observed a single time. This TCR derives from a woman aged 25 to 45 in good health and CMV-seronegative. The chain uses TRBV28 and TRBJ2-1, with 9 bases aligning to TRBD1. The sample was PBMCs. This CDR3 reads CASGRPGQGTDEQFF. CDR3 DNA sequence: TGTGCCAGCGGTCGCCCGGGACAGGGTACCGATGAGCAGTTCTTC.